The 8 T cell receptor beta chains below were found in one sample sequenced in a study of cytomegalovirus exposure and HLA in healthy donors. PCR used 60 Vbeta primers and 13 Jbeta primers. Some clones are missing from TCRdb's copy, which holds only in-frame ones; the method was immunoSEQ multiplex PCR. The sample records tens of thousands of clones, 82% being singletons. Sequencing was done on a sample of PBMCs. The receptors were sampled from a man between 18 and 35 years old in good health and CMV-seronegative.

This clone was detected once. The J gene is TRBJ2-1, the V gene TRBV19, with TRBD2 matching 13 bases. Trimming cost V 4 bases and J 3 bases; bases outside gene matches: 12. The CDR3 runs to 19 residues. CDR1 LNHDA and CDR2 SQIVND come from the germline V gene (reference sequence). For the CDR3, the DNA is TGTGCCAGTAGTACACTGCCACTAGCGGGAGGGGGACTCTACAATGAGCAGTTCTTC. Translated, it gives CASSTLPLAGGGLYNEQFF. Looking up the rest from reference TRBV19 and TRBJ2-1 gives the full variable domain: DGGITQSPKYLFRKEGQNVTLSCEQNLNHDAMYWYRQDPGQGLRLIYYSQIVNDFQKGDIAEGYSVSREKKESFPLTVTSAQKNPTAFYLCASSTLPLAGGGLYNEQFFGPGTRLTVL.

Concerning this clone itself: Other DNA sequences within the sample encode an identical CDR3. This chain uses TRBV9 with TRBJ1-1, with D possibly being TRBD1 (6 bases). The CDR3 contains 13 residues. Germline V gene sequence: CDR1 SGDLS, CDR2 YYNGEE. Trimming removed 4 bases at V and 2 bases at J, with 9 bases between. In nucleotides, the CDR3 is TGTGCCAGCAGCAGGGGGGGTAACACTGAAGCTTTCTTT. Its protein product is CASSRGGNTEAFF.

The V gene is TRBV19, the J gene TRBJ2-2; D gene ambiguous. Germline values: CDR1 LNHDA, CDR2 SQIVND (reference sequence). Trimming removed 2 bases at V and 5 bases at J, with 15 bases between. The CDR3 length is 16 residues. In DNA form, the CDR3 reads TGTGCCAGTAGTATATTCCCCCGTTTACAAACCGGGGAGCTGTTTTTT. Amino acid sequence: CASSIFPRLQTGELFF.

The chain links TRBV19 to TRBJ2-5, with 10 bases that match TRBD1. The ends lost 2 bases at V and 4 bases at J; junction bases unmatched: 4. CDR3 length: 15 amino acids. Germline CDR1 reads LNHDA; CDR2 reads SQIVND (reference sequence). CDR3 nucleotide sequence: TGTGCCAGTAGTATAAACCGACAGGGGGCAGAGACCCAGTACTTC. Its protein product is CASSINRQGAETQYF.

Comments on this clone: A junction boundary mismatches the germline segment, possibly from a read error. J is TRBJ2-7 and V is TRBV5-1; 9 bases are a match to TRBD1. Germline CDR1 SGHRS, CDR2 YFSETQ. This CDR3 has 14 amino acids. CDR3 nucleotide sequence: TGCGCCAGCAGCTTGTTACAGGGGGCCTACGGGCAGTACTTC. Amino acid sequence: CASSLLQGAYGQYF.

This clone was detected once. V gene TRBV6-5 combines with J gene TRBJ1-5; TRBD1 is a possible D gene (6 bases). Trimming stripped 2 bases from V and 4 bases from J, with 6 bases between. The CDR3 length is 13 residues. The germline CDR1 and CDR2 sequences are MNHEY and SVGAGI. The CDR3 coding sequence is TGTGCCAGCAGTTACGACAGGAATCAGCCCCAGCATTTT. Translating gives CASSYDRNQPQHF.

The gene calls are TRBV9 and TRBJ1-1; D might be TRBD1 (5 bases). The CDR3 extends over 13 amino acids. Germline-derived CDR1 and CDR2 are SGDLS and YYNGEE. With 3 bases removed from V and 7 bases from J, the gap between germline ends came to 13 bases. The CDR3 reads CASSAQGTDEAFF. For the CDR3, the DNA is TGTGCCAGCAGCGCCCAGGGTACAGATGAAGCTTTCTTT.

V is TRBV11-3 and J is TRBJ2-1; 10 bases are shared with TRBD2. Germline V gene sequence: CDR1 SGHNT, CDR2 YENEEA. This CDR3 spans 18 amino acids. J was trimmed by 6 bases and V by 1 base; bases with no gene match: 12. The CDR3 nucleotides are TGTGCCAGCAGCTTAGGTCCTAGCGGGAGTTTTGATCCCAATGAGCAGTTCTTC. Translation gives CASSLGPSGSFDPNEQFF.